A single sample gave rise to the 25 T cell receptor beta chains below, sequenced in a study of cytomegalovirus exposure and HLA in healthy donors. Sequencing used immunoSEQ multiplex PCR; TCRdb keeps in-frame clones, though not all of them. The sample yields some 140,000 clones, 85% to 90% seen once. The sample was PBMCs. The receptor set was obtained from a man aged 18 to 30 in good health and CMV-seronegative.

This clone has just a few counts. The genes are TRBV7-9 and TRBJ2-7; TRBD1 agrees at 9 bases. The CDR3 loop spans 16 amino acids. The V gene end was trimmed by 5 bases and the J gene end by 1 base; junction bases not matched to a gene: 9. Germline assignment: CDR1 SEHNR and CDR2 FQNEAQ (reference sequence). CDR3 region: CASSPFSGTGSYEQYF. The CDR3 nucleotides read TGTGCCAGCAGCCCCTTTTCCGGGACAGGGTCCTACGAGCAGTACTTC.

This clone has just a few counts. The V and J genes are TRBV11-2 and TRBJ2-7; D may be TRBD2 (6 bases). This CDR3 spans 14 amino acids. CDR1 SGHAT and CDR2 FQNNGV come from the germline V gene. With 5 bases removed from V and 1 base from J, the gap between germline ends came to 12 bases. The CDR3 loop reads CASSVPGVSYEQYF. CDR3 nucleotides: TGTGCCAGCAGCGTACCGGGAGTTTCCTACGAGCAGTACTTC.

The rearrangement links TRBV5-4 to TRBJ2-5; TRBD2 aligns across 9 bases. Germline CDR1 reads SGHNT; CDR2 reads YYREEE (reference sequence). Unmatched junction bases numbered 7, after V lost 4 bases and J lost 0 bases. The CDR3 length is 16 residues. The CDR3 is CASSRKTSGNQETQYF. The DNA of the CDR3 is TGTGCCAGCAGCCGAAAGACTAGCGGAAACCAAGAGACCCAGTACTTC. The entire variable domain, with the rest obtained from reference TRBV5-4 and TRBJ2-5, is as follows: ETGVTQSPTHLIKTRGQQVTLRCSSQSGHNTVSWYQQALGQGPQFIFQYYREEENGRGNFPPRFSGLQFPNYSSELNVNALELDDSALYLCASSRKTSGNQETQYFGPGTRLLVL.

This chain links TRBV7-9 with TRBJ2-7; 9 nucleotides line up with TRBD1. Germline-derived CDR1 and CDR2 are SEHNR and FQNEAQ (reference sequence). The CDR3 is made up of 16 amino acids. V shed 1 base and J 5 bases; nucleotides not matched to a gene: 9. CDR3 DNA sequence: TGTGCCAGCAGCTTAGGGGGCGGGACAGGGATGAACGAGCAGTACTTC. Protein: CASSLGGGTGMNEQYF.

The chain has TRBV28 and TRBJ2-3; no firm D call. Germline loops: CDR1 MDHEN, CDR2 SYDVKM. This CDR3 spans 15 amino acids. Trimming cost V 2 bases and J 1 base, with 10 bases left between them. The CDR3 protein is CASSLKAEGTDTQYF. The CDR3 DNA reads TGTGCCAGCAGTTTAAAAGCAGAGGGCACAGATACGCAGTATTTT.

This rearrangement joins TRBV7-2 to TRBJ2-7; TRBD1 agrees at 7 bases. V lost 1 base and J lost 4; bases outside the gene matches: 1. CDR3 length: 13 residues. Per the germline V gene, CDR1 is SGHTA and CDR2 is FQGNSA. In DNA form, the CDR3 reads TGTGCCAGCAGCTTAGGGGGACAGTACGAGCAGTACTTC. Translated: CASSLGGQYEQYF. The full variable domain, in which reference TRBV7-2 and TRBJ2-7 provide the parts outside the CDR3, is GAGVSQSPSNKVTEKGKDVELRCDPISGHTALYWYRQSLGQGLEFLIYFQGNSAPDKSGLPSDRFSAERTGGSVSTLTIQRTQQEDSAVYLCASSLGGQYEQYFGPGTRLTVT.

V is TRBV9 and J is TRBJ1-1; no reliable D call. CDR1 is SGDLS and CDR2 is YYNGEE in the germline V gene. The CDR3 runs to 14 residues. The V and J ends lost 0 bases and 0 bases respectively, with 6 bases between them. For the CDR3, the DNA is TGTGCCAGCAGCGTAGGGGCCATGAACACTGAAGCTTTCTTT. It translates to CASSVGAMNTEAFF.

The rearrangement joins TRBV28 to TRBJ1-5, with 11 bases matching TRBD1. The CDR3 is 17 residues long. With 2 bases clipped from V and 0 bases from J, the junction kept 3 bases outside the gene matches. Germline values: CDR1 MDHEN, CDR2 SYDVKM. Here the CDR3 reads CASSLGQGAYSNQPQHF. The CDR3 nucleotides are TGTGCCAGCAGTTTAGGACAGGGGGCCTATAGCAATCAGCCCCAGCATTTT.

CDR3 in amino acids: CASSPWTSGYQETQYF. The CDR3, as DNA: TGTGCCAGCAGCCCGTGGACTAGCGGGTATCAAGAGACCCAGTACTTC. The gene calls are TRBV5-4 and TRBJ2-5; 11 nucleotides match TRBD2. The CDR3 contains 16 residues. V was clipped by 4 bases and J by 2 bases; unmatched bases: 7. The germline gives CDR1 SGHNT, CDR2 YYREEE (reference sequence).

The rearrangement uses TRBV11-2 and TRBJ1-2; tentative D call: TRBD1 (6 bases). Between the trimmed V and J ends, which lost 2 bases and 8 bases, there was a span of 12 bases. The CDR3 has 13 residues. Germline-derived CDR1 and CDR2 are SGHAT and FQNNGV. CDR3 sequence: CASSLNAGDGYTF. In DNA, the CDR3 is TGTGCCAGCAGCTTAAATGCAGGGGACGGCTACACCTTC.

The V and J genes are TRBV7-2 and TRBJ2-7; possible D gene TRBD1, 6 bases. In germline, CDR1 is SGHTA, CDR2 FQGNSA. V was trimmed by 0 bases and J by 0 bases, leaving 9 bases between them. This CDR3 region has 15 residues. CDR3 loop: CASSLAGTPSYEQYF. The CDR3 bases are TGTGCCAGCAGCTTAGCCGGGACACCCTCCTACGAGCAGTACTTC.

V is TRBV7-2 and J is TRBJ2-1, with D tentatively TRBD2 (5 bases). V lost 0 bases to trimming and J lost 0 bases, with 12 bases between them. Germline loops: CDR1 SGHTA, CDR2 FQGNSA. The CDR3 is 17 amino acids. CDR3 DNA: TGTGCCAGCAGCTTAGCCTGGGCGGGTGTCTCCTACAATGAGCAGTTCTTC. It translates to CASSLAWAGVSYNEQFF.

The chain links TRBV5-6 to TRBJ2-7; 8 nucleotides match TRBD2. This CDR3 is 14 amino acids long. Germline CDR1 is SGHDT and CDR2 is YYEEEE. V was clipped by 4 bases and J by 7 bases; unmatched bases: 10. The CDR3 DNA sequence: TGTGCCAGCAGCCCACTGACTAGCGTGAGGGAGCAGTACTTC. Translating gives CASSPLTSVREQYF.

The V gene is TRBV9, the J gene TRBJ1-1; D gene uncertain. The CDR3 runs 16 residues. Germline lookup yields CDR1 SGDLS and CDR2 YYNGEE. Trimming removed 0 bases from V and 2 bases from J, with 14 bases in between. CDR3 bases: TGTGCCAGCAGCGTAGTGAAGGGAGGAAAAAACACTGAAGCTTTCTTT. Encoded protein: CASSVVKGGKNTEAFF.

The rearrangement joins TRBV7-8 to TRBJ2-2, with D possibly being TRBD1 (7 bases). The CDR3 runs 17 residues. V was shortened by 1 base and J by 1 base, with 13 bases between the two germline ends. The germline V gene has CDR1 SGHVS and CDR2 FQNEAQ. This CDR3 is CASSLVARGVNTGELFF. As DNA, the CDR3 is TGTGCCAGCAGCTTAGTGGCCAGGGGGGTGAACACCGGGGAGCTGTTTTTT.

This clone has only one observation. The chain links TRBV16 to TRBJ2-2; 9 bases map to TRBD1. The CDR3 spans 14 residues. Germline trimming cut 7 bases from V and 5 bases from J; bases unmatched to any gene: 5. Germline values: CDR1 KGHSY, CDR2 FQNENV. CDR3 sequence (DNA): TGTGCCAGCATAACAGGGGGCGATACCGGGGAGCTGTTTTTT. It codes for CASITGGDTGELFF. Based on the CDR3 plus reference TRBV16 and TRBJ2-2, the full variable domain is GEEVAQTPKHLVRGEGQKAKLYCAPIKGHSYVFWYQQVLKNEFKFLISFQNENVFDETGMPKERFSAKCLPNSPCSLEIQATKLEDSAVYFCASITGGDTGELFFGEGSRLTVL.

V is TRBV5-4 and J is TRBJ1-1, with 7 bases aligning to TRBD1. This CDR3 is built from 14 residues. The germline gives CDR1 SGHNT, CDR2 YYREEE (reference sequence). After removal of 4 bases from V and 5 bases from J, the junction contained 8 bases not matched to a gene. CDR3 sequence reads: CASSEGTAQTEAFF. The CDR3 DNA follows: TGTGCCAGCAGCGAAGGGACAGCGCAGACTGAAGCTTTCTTT. The whole variable domain, remainder taken from reference TRBV5-4 and TRBJ1-1, is ETGVTQSPTHLIKTRGQQVTLRCSSQSGHNTVSWYQQALGQGPQFIFQYYREEENGRGNFPPRFSGLQFPNYSSELNVNALELDDSALYLCASSEGTAQTEAFFGQGTRLTVV.

This clone was recorded a few times. The J gene is TRBJ1-2, the V gene TRBV6-5; tentative D call: TRBD1 (5 bases). The germline V gene encodes CDR1 MNHEY and CDR2 SVGAGI. V was shortened by 4 bases and J by 0 bases, with 12 bases between the two germline ends. CDR3 size: 15 residues. CDR3 region: CASSSTQVANYGYTF. DNA for the CDR3: TGTGCCAGCAGTTCTACACAGGTCGCTAACTATGGCTACACCTTC.

The chain joins TRBV11-2 to TRBJ2-3; 8 bases align to TRBD2. J gave up 8 bases and V 5 bases, and 15 bases lay outside the gene matches. From germline, CDR1 is SGHAT and CDR2 FQNNGV. The CDR3 totals 16 residues. The CDR3 reads CASSREGGTTSATQYF. CDR3 nucleotide sequence: TGTGCCAGCAGCCGGGAGGGGGGAACAACTAGCGCTACGCAGTATTTT.

This clone counts as medium-sized. The chain joins TRBV6-5 to TRBJ2-6; D uncertain. V lost 2 bases to trimming and J lost 3 bases, with 11 bases between them. This CDR3 region has 16 residues. The germline V gene has CDR1 MNHEY and CDR2 SVGAGI. CDR3 residues: CASSYTESLGANVLTF. In DNA form, the CDR3 reads TGTGCCAGCAGTTACACCGAGTCGCTTGGGGCCAACGTCCTGACTTTC.

This clone was counted a single time. This chain links TRBV4-2 with TRBJ1-1; 9 bases fit TRBD1. V was pared by 0 bases and J by 11 bases, with 13 bases of the junction left unmatched. Germline V CDR1 and CDR2: LGHNA, YNFKEQ. This CDR3 has 16 amino acids. CDR3 loop: CASSQEANRDRVGAFF. DNA of the CDR3: TGTGCCAGCAGCCAAGAGGCGAACAGGGACAGGGTTGGGGCTTTCTTT.

The rearrangement uses TRBV28 and TRBJ1-1; D is unresolved. Germline loops: CDR1 MDHEN, CDR2 SYDVKM. The V and J ends lost 6 bases and 5 bases respectively, with 19 bases between them. This CDR3 has 15 residues. For the CDR3, the DNA is TGTGCCAGCAGCTATTGGACTGAAACGTGGACTGAAGCTTTCTTT. It specifies CASSYWTETWTEAFF.

V and J are TRBV2 and TRBJ2-1, with D perhaps matching TRBD2 (5 bases). Germline V CDR1 and CDR2: SNHLY, FYNNEI. Trimming took off 2 bases at V and 0 bases at J, with 8 bases between the two ends. The CDR3 has 15 amino acids. The CDR3 is CASSELGSSYNEQFF. DNA for the CDR3: TGTGCCAGCAGTGAACTGGGGAGCTCCTACAATGAGCAGTTCTTC. The variable domain in full, with the rest retrieved from reference TRBV2 and TRBJ2-1, is EPEVTQTPSHQVTQMGQEVILRCVPISNHLYFYWYRQILGQKVEFLVSFYNNEISEKSEIFDDQFSVERPDGSNFTLKIRSTKLEDSAMYFCASSELGSSYNEQFFGPGTRLTVL.

This clone was seen once. The genes are TRBV5-6 and TRBJ1-2; D uncertain. CDR3 length: 11 residues. CDR1 and CDR2 from the germline V gene are SGHDT and YYEEEE. The V gene lost 5 bases and the J gene lost 5 bases, with 7 bases spanning the gap. This chain's CDR3 is CASSGGYGYTF. CDR3 coding DNA: TGTGCCAGCAGTGGAGGGTATGGCTACACCTTC.

This clone is a singleton in its sample. The chain carries TRBV11-2 and TRBJ2-1; TRBD2 agrees at 12 bases. The CDR3 loop spans 19 amino acids. Unmatched junction bases numbered 12, after V lost 5 bases and J lost 1 base. Germline CDR1 is SGHAT and CDR2 is FQNNGV. In nucleotides, the CDR3 is TGTGCCAGCAGCCCTCCGGGACTAGCGGGCCGGTGGTCCTACAATGAGCAGTTCTTC. Protein product: CASSPPGLAGRWSYNEQFF.